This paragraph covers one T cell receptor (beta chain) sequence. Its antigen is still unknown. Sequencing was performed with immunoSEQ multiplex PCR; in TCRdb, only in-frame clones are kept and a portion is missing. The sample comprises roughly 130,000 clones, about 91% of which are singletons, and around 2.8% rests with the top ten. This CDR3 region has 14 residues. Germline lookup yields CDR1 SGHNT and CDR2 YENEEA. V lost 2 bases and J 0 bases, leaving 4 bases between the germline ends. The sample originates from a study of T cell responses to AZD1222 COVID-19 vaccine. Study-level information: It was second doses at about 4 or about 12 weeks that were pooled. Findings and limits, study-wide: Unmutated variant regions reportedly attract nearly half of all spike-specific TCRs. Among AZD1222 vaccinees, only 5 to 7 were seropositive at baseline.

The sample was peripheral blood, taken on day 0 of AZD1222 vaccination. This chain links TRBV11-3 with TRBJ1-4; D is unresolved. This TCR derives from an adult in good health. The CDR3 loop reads CASSLPATNEKLFF. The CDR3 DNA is TGTGCCAGCAGCTTACCTGCAACTAATGAAAAACTGTTTTTT. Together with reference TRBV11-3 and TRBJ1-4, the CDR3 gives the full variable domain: EAGVVQSPRYKIIEKKQPVAFWCNPISGHNTLYWYLQNLGQGPELLIRYENEEAVDDSQLPKDRFSAERLKGVDSTLKIQPAELGDSAVYLCASSLPATNEKLFFGSGTQLSVL.